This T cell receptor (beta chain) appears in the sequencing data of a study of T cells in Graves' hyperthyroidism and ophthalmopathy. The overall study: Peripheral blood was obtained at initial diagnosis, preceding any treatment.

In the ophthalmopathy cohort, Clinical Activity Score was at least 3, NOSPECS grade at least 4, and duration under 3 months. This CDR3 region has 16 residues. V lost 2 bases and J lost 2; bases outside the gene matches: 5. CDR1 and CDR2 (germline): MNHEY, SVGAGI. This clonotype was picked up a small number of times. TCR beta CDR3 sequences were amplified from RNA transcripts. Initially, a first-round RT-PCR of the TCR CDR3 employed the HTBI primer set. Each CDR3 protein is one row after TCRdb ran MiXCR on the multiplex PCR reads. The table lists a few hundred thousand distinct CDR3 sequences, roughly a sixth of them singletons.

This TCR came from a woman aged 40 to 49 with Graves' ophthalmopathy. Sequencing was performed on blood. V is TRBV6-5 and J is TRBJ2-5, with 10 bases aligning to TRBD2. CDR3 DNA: TGTGCCAGCAGTTACCTAGCGGGAGTGGGACAAGAGACCCAGTACTTC. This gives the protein CASSYLAGVGQETQYF.